The 5 T cell receptor beta chains below come from one sample, sequenced in a study of blood T cell repertoires in COVID-19. Libraries were prepared by immunoSEQ multiplex PCR; TCRdb keeps only in-frame clonotypes and omits some of them. This sample has 150,000 to 200,000 clones, with around nine tenths found just once. Specimen: peripheral blood. The origin of the receptors is a woman of 80 years or more with COVID-19, enrolled during active disease.

This clone was recorded once. This chain joins TRBV7-9 and TRBJ2-7; 7 bases fit TRBD1. Germline V gene data show CDR1 as SEHNR and CDR2 as FQNEAQ (reference sequence). This CDR3 is 14 amino acids long. V trimming: 4 bases; J trimming: 5 bases; junction bases outside the gene matches: 8. The chain's CDR3 is CASSSTGTADEQYF. The CDR3 DNA follows: TGTGCCAGCAGCTCAACCGGGACAGCAGACGAGCAGTACTTC. The full variable domain, with the rest looked up from reference TRBV7-9 and TRBJ2-7, is DTGVSQNPRHKITKRGQNVTFRCDPISEHNRLYWYRQTLGQGPEFLTYFQNEAQLEKSRLLSDRFSAERPKGSFSTLEIQRTEQGDSAMYLCASSSTGTADEQYFGPGTRLTVT.

In this sample, this clone turned up once. The chain links TRBV10-3 to TRBJ2-3, with TRBD2 identical over 15 bases. Trimming at V came to 0 bases and at J to 1 base, leaving 2 bases not matched to a gene. The CDR3 length is 18 residues. Germline CDR1 is ENHRY and CDR2 is SYGVKD. The chain's CDR3 is CAISESGLAGGRTDTQYF. DNA for the CDR3: TGTGCCATCAGTGAGTCAGGACTAGCGGGGGGGCGCACAGATACGCAGTATTTT.

This chain links TRBV5-1 with TRBJ1-1; D is undetermined. From germline, CDR1 is SGHRS and CDR2 YFSETQ. Trimming cost V 7 bases and J 0 bases, with 16 bases left between them. The CDR3 contains 15 residues. The CDR3 DNA reads as TGCGCCAGCCGTCTTGAGGGAGCGATGAACACTGAAGCTTTCTTT. Protein product: CASRLEGAMNTEAFF.

The chain joins TRBV2 to TRBJ1-2; 7 bases are a match to TRBD1. CDR1 and CDR2 from the germline V gene are SNHLY and FYNNEI. The trim removed 5 bases at V and 1 base at J, leaving 1 base unmatched. CDR3 length: 13 residues. CDR3 residues: CASSRDSNYGYTF. CDR3 bases: TGTGCCAGCAGTCGGGACAGTAACTATGGCTACACCTTC.

The chain uses TRBV5-5 and TRBJ1-6, with 10 bases fitting TRBD1. CDR1 SGHKS and CDR2 YYEKEE come from the germline V gene (reference sequence). The CDR3 is 15 residues long. Trimming took 3 bases from V and 7 from J; bases not matched to a gene: 4. CDR3 nucleotides: TGTGCCAGCAGCTCGACAGGGGGCGGCAATTCACCCCTCCACTTT. It codes for CASSSTGGGNSPLHF.